Listed below are T cell receptor beta chains from one sample, sequenced in a study of blood T cells in healthy people across ages. TCRdb ran MiXCR on the 5' RACE reads and lists one entry per CDR3 protein. The sample holds more than 1.4 million distinct CDR3 sequences; 40% to 50% are singletons and the top ten take roughly 8.2%. The sequenced sample consisted of blood. These receptor sequences come from a woman younger than 35 in good health. Each CDR3 is given with its conserved first and last residue. D genes are given only for firm matches. Only part of the rows carry a size: once, few, many, or a class if the clone is expanded.

CDR3 DNA: TGTGCCAGCAGTAAGGGGACAGGGTTCCACGAGCAGTACTTC; CDR3 protein: CASSKGTGFHEQYF; clone size: NA; CDR3 length: 14; J gene: TRBJ2-7; D gene: TRBD1; V gene: TRBV27
CDR3 DNA: TGTGCCAGCAGCTTAGCCGCGCTAGCGGGAGTAGCTGAGCAGTTCTTC; CDR3 protein: CASSLAALAGVAEQFF; clone size: NA; CDR3 length: 16; J gene: TRBJ2-1; D gene: TRBD2; V gene: TRBV11-2
CDR3 DNA: TGTGCCAGCAGCACCGACAGCTCCTACGAGCAGTACTTC; CDR3 protein: CASSTDSSYEQYF; clone size: few; CDR3 length: 13; J gene: TRBJ2-7; D gene: NA; V gene: TRBV5-1
CDR3 DNA: TGTGCCAGCAGCCGCCGGGGGTTTAACACAGATACGCAGTATTTT; CDR3 protein: CASSRRGFNTDTQYF; clone size: NA; CDR3 length: 15; J gene: TRBJ2-3; D gene: NA; V gene: TRBV13
CDR3 DNA: TGCGCCAGCAGCTCCAGGGGTAGCGGGGCGGACGAGCAGTACTTC; CDR3 protein: CASSSRGSGADEQYF; clone size: NA; CDR3 length: 15; J gene: TRBJ2-7; D gene: TRBD2; V gene: TRBV5-1
CDR3 DNA: TGTGCCAGCAGCCAAGTGGCGAATTCACCCCTCCACTTT; CDR3 protein: CASSQVANSPLHF; clone size: NA; CDR3 length: 13; J gene: TRBJ1-6; D gene: NA; V gene: TRBV14
CDR3 DNA: TGTGCCAGCAGCTCACGGAGGACTAGCGGTGATGAGCAGTTCTTC; CDR3 protein: CASSSRRTSGDEQFF; clone size: NA; CDR3 length: 15; J gene: TRBJ2-1; D gene: TRBD2; V gene: TRBV11-3
CDR3 DNA: TGTGCCAGCACCGAGAGCGGGGGGGATGGGGAGCAGTACTTC; CDR3 protein: CASTESGGDGEQYF; clone size: NA; CDR3 length: 14; J gene: TRBJ2-7; D gene: TRBD2; V gene: TRBV28
CDR3 DNA: TGTGCCATCAGTGAGTCCGGTACTGACAGGGGGACTGAAGCTTTCTTT; CDR3 protein: CAISESGTDRGTEAFF; clone size: NA; CDR3 length: 16; J gene: TRBJ1-1; D gene: TRBD1; V gene: TRBV10-3
CDR3 DNA: TGTAAGAATCGGGGGCGCTCGGCTGAAAAACTGTTTTTT; CDR3 protein: CKNRGRSAEKLFF; clone size: NA; CDR3 length: 13; J gene: TRBJ1-4; D gene: NA; V gene: TRBV7-4
CDR3 DNA: TGTGCCCGGAGTTGGTTAGCGGGGGGAAATGAGCAGTTCTTC; CDR3 protein: CARSWLAGGNEQFF; clone size: NA; CDR3 length: 14; J gene: TRBJ2-1; D gene: TRBD2; V gene: TRBV30
CDR3 DNA: TGCGCCAGCAGCTTACTCGCGGGTTCGCAATCATACGAGCAGTACTTC; CDR3 protein: CASSLLAGSQSYEQYF; clone size: NA; CDR3 length: 16; J gene: TRBJ2-7; D gene: NA; V gene: TRBV5-1
CDR3 DNA: TGTGCCAGCAGCCGGAACCGGGACTTTCCCGGGGAGCTGTTTTTT; CDR3 protein: CASSRNRDFPGELFF; clone size: NA; CDR3 length: 15; J gene: TRBJ2-2; D gene: NA; V gene: TRBV14
CDR3 DNA: TGTGCCAGCAGTGAAGTTGGGGGGATTGGGGGTAGCGTCTATGGCTACACCTTC; CDR3 protein: CASSEVGGIGGSVYGYTF; clone size: NA; CDR3 length: 18; J gene: TRBJ1-2; D gene: NA; V gene: TRBV6-1
CDR3 DNA: TGTGCCAGCAGTGGGACAGGGGTGGAGGAGCAGTACTTC; CDR3 protein: CASSGTGVEEQYF; clone size: NA; CDR3 length: 13; J gene: TRBJ2-7; D gene: TRBD1; V gene: TRBV6-1
CDR3 DNA: TGTGCCAGCAGCCCCGCAGGGGGCCGAAACGAGCAGTACTTC; CDR3 protein: CASSPAGGRNEQYF; clone size: NA; CDR3 length: 14; J gene: TRBJ2-7; D gene: TRBD1; V gene: TRBV12-3/TRBV12-4
CDR3 DNA: TGTGCTAGTGGTTTGGTACTTGGTAGGGGTGACACTGAAGCTTTCTTT; CDR3 protein: CASGLVLGRGDTEAFF; clone size: NA; CDR3 length: 16; J gene: TRBJ1-1; D gene: NA; V gene: TRBV12-5
CDR3 DNA: TGTGCCAGCAGTTACGCCCGGGACAGCGCTGGCTACACCTTC; CDR3 protein: CASSYARDSAGYTF; clone size: NA; CDR3 length: 14; J gene: TRBJ1-2; D gene: TRBD1; V gene: TRBV6-6
CDR3 DNA: TGTGCCAGCAGCTTAGCCGGTGGTTCGTGGGCGAATGAGCAGTTCTTC; CDR3 protein: CASSLAGGSWANEQFF; clone size: NA; CDR3 length: 16; J gene: TRBJ2-1; D gene: NA; V gene: TRBV7-8
CDR3 DNA: TGTGCCAGCAGTGTTGGGCTTTACTACAATGAGCAGTTCTTC; CDR3 protein: CASSVGLYYNEQFF; clone size: few; CDR3 length: 14; J gene: TRBJ2-1; D gene: NA; V gene: TRBV28
CDR3 DNA: TGTGCCAGCAGTTTGGGGACAGGAGGTCATAGCAATCAGCCCCAGCATTTT; CDR3 protein: CASSLGTGGHSNQPQHF; clone size: NA; CDR3 length: 17; J gene: TRBJ1-5; D gene: TRBD1; V gene: TRBV7-2
CDR3 DNA: TGCAGTGCGTGGGGGGGGACTGAAGCTTTCTTT; CDR3 protein: CSAWGGTEAFF; clone size: NA; CDR3 length: 11; J gene: TRBJ1-1; D gene: NA; V gene: TRBV20-1
CDR3 DNA: TGTGCCAGCAGCGGTGCGGGAGGGCTCAACACCGGGGAGCTGTTTTTT; CDR3 protein: CASSGAGGLNTGELFF; clone size: NA; CDR3 length: 16; J gene: TRBJ2-2; D gene: TRBD2; V gene: TRBV7-9
CDR3 DNA: TGTGCCAGCAGTTGGGGCATGAGGTGGGGATCCTCCTACAATGAGCAGTTCTTC; CDR3 protein: CASSWGMRWGSSYNEQFF; clone size: NA; CDR3 length: 18; J gene: TRBJ2-1; D gene: NA; V gene: TRBV12-3/TRBV12-4
CDR3 DNA: TGTGCCAGCAGCCTAAGACCGGCTAATGGCTACACCTTC; CDR3 protein: CASSLRPANGYTF; clone size: NA; CDR3 length: 13; J gene: TRBJ1-2; D gene: NA; V gene: TRBV12-3/TRBV12-4
CDR3 DNA: TGTGCCAGCAGTAGTGCCGGACCCAGCACAGATACGCAGTATTTT; CDR3 protein: CASSSAGPSTDTQYF; clone size: NA; CDR3 length: 15; J gene: TRBJ2-3; D gene: NA; V gene: TRBV9
CDR3 DNA: TGTACCAGCAGCAAAGACGGGGGAGTAAGCAATCAGCCCCAGCATTTT; CDR3 protein: CTSSKDGGVSNQPQHF; clone size: NA; CDR3 length: 16; J gene: TRBJ1-5; D gene: NA; V gene: TRBV21-1
CDR3 DNA: TGTGCCACCAGTGATTTAGCAGGTGCAGATACGCAGTATTTT; CDR3 protein: CATSDLAGADTQYF; clone size: NA; CDR3 length: 14; J gene: TRBJ2-3; D gene: NA; V gene: TRBV24-1
CDR3 DNA: TGTGCCAGCAGCAAACGGACAGGGCCCACCACAACTAATGAAAAACTGTTTTTT; CDR3 protein: CASSKRTGPTTTNEKLFF; clone size: NA; CDR3 length: 18; J gene: TRBJ1-4; D gene: TRBD1; V gene: TRBV3-1
CDR3 DNA: TGTGCCAGCAGCGGACTAGCGCTACGCACAGATACGCAGTATTTT; CDR3 protein: CASSGLALRTDTQYF; clone size: NA; CDR3 length: 15; J gene: TRBJ2-3; D gene: TRBD2; V gene: TRBV12-3/TRBV12-4
CDR3 DNA: TGTGCCAGCAGTGATTTGGAGGGCACAGATACGCAGTATTTT; CDR3 protein: CASSDLEGTDTQYF; clone size: NA; CDR3 length: 14; J gene: TRBJ2-3; D gene: NA; V gene: TRBV6-6
CDR3 DNA: TGTGCCGTTCGGGGGGACTATGGCTACACCTTC; CDR3 protein: CAVRGDYGYTF; clone size: NA; CDR3 length: 11; J gene: TRBJ1-2; D gene: NA; V gene: TRBV6-5
CDR3 DNA: TGTGCCAGCAGCCTAACCGGGACTAGCTCCTTCTTC; CDR3 protein: CASSLTGTSSFF; clone size: NA; CDR3 length: 12; J gene: TRBJ2-1; D gene: TRBD2; V gene: TRBV27
CDR3 DNA: TGTGCCAGCCAAAGCGGGGGACTCACAGATACGCAGTATTTT; CDR3 protein: CASQSGGLTDTQYF; clone size: NA; CDR3 length: 14; J gene: TRBJ2-3; D gene: TRBD2; V gene: TRBV6-5
CDR3 DNA: TGCAGCGTTGAAGGGGGGCAAGAAGATACGCAGTATTTT; CDR3 protein: CSVEGGQEDTQYF; clone size: NA; CDR3 length: 13; J gene: TRBJ2-3; D gene: NA; V gene: TRBV29-1
CDR3 DNA: TGTGCCAGCAGCTCCCTTTCGGGTTCACCCCTCCACTTT; CDR3 protein: CASSSLSGSPLHF; clone size: few; CDR3 length: 13; J gene: TRBJ1-6; D gene: NA; V gene: TRBV7-9
CDR3 DNA: TGTGCCAGCAGGAATGCCAATGAACAGTTCTTC; CDR3 protein: CASRNANEQFF; clone size: few; CDR3 length: 11; J gene: TRBJ2-1; D gene: NA; V gene: TRBV7-9
CDR3 DNA: TGTGCCAGCAGCTCATTGACTAGTAAAGAGACCCAGTACTTC; CDR3 protein: CASSSLTSKETQYF; clone size: NA; CDR3 length: 14; J gene: TRBJ2-5; D gene: NA; V gene: TRBV7-9
CDR3 DNA: TGCGCCAGCAGCAGGGGCAGGGTCCGGGATTTGCCCGGGGAGCTGTTTTTT; CDR3 protein: CASSRGRVRDLPGELFF; clone size: NA; CDR3 length: 17; J gene: TRBJ2-2; D gene: NA; V gene: TRBV5-1
CDR3 DNA: TGCAGCGTTGAGGGCTGGCAGGGCTTTTGGTCCTACAATGAGCAGTTCTTC; CDR3 protein: CSVEGWQGFWSYNEQFF; clone size: NA; CDR3 length: 17; J gene: TRBJ2-1; D gene: NA; V gene: TRBV29-1
CDR3 DNA: TGTGCCAGCAGTTACAGGCCGGACAATGAGCAGTACTTC; CDR3 protein: CASSYRPDNEQYF; clone size: NA; CDR3 length: 13; J gene: TRBJ2-7; D gene: NA; V gene: TRBV6-6
CDR3 DNA: TGCGCCAGCAGCCCCCTCAGAAGCACAGATACGCAGTATTTT; CDR3 protein: CASSPLRSTDTQYF; clone size: many; CDR3 length: 14; J gene: TRBJ2-3; D gene: NA; V gene: TRBV5-1
CDR3 DNA: TGTGCCATACAGGGCCCGTTCAACACAGATACGCAGTATTTT; CDR3 protein: CAIQGPFNTDTQYF; clone size: NA; CDR3 length: 14; J gene: TRBJ2-3; D gene: NA; V gene: TRBV24-1
CDR3 DNA: TGTGCCAGCAGCCAACCGGGTAGCCCCGGATTAGGCTACACCTTC; CDR3 protein: CASSQPGSPGLGYTF; clone size: NA; CDR3 length: 15; J gene: TRBJ1-2; D gene: NA; V gene: TRBV3-1
CDR3 DNA: TGCAGTGCTAGGGGACTAGCGAGCGACAATGAGCAGTTCTTC; CDR3 protein: CSARGLASDNEQFF; clone size: NA; CDR3 length: 14; J gene: TRBJ2-1; D gene: TRBD2; V gene: TRBV20-1
CDR3 DNA: TGTGCCACCAGTGAGCCCGGGGGCCCGAACACCGGGGAGCTGTTTTTT; CDR3 protein: CATSEPGGPNTGELFF; clone size: NA; CDR3 length: 16; J gene: TRBJ2-2; D gene: NA; V gene: TRBV24-1
CDR3 DNA: TGCAGTGCTAGTCAGGGTGGGGCCGGGGAGACCCAGTACTTC; CDR3 protein: CSASQGGAGETQYF; clone size: NA; CDR3 length: 14; J gene: TRBJ2-5; D gene: NA; V gene: TRBV20-1
CDR3 DNA: TGCGCCAGCAGCCCGAGCCACCTAGCGGGAGGGTCCTACGAGCAGTACTTC; CDR3 protein: CASSPSHLAGGSYEQYF; clone size: NA; CDR3 length: 17; J gene: TRBJ2-7; D gene: TRBD2; V gene: TRBV5-1
CDR3 DNA: TGCAGCGTTGGGCAGGGGTCTGATCAGCCCCAGCATTTT; CDR3 protein: CSVGQGSDQPQHF; clone size: few; CDR3 length: 13; J gene: TRBJ1-5; D gene: NA; V gene: TRBV29-1
CDR3 DNA: TGTGCCAGCAGTTACTCGGATGGGCAGCCCTATGGCTACACCTTC; CDR3 protein: CASSYSDGQPYGYTF; clone size: NA; CDR3 length: 15; J gene: TRBJ1-2; D gene: NA; V gene: TRBV6-5
CDR3 DNA: TGTGCCAGCAGCCACTCAAAAGCGGGGTCCTACAATGAGCAGTTCTTC; CDR3 protein: CASSHSKAGSYNEQFF; clone size: NA; CDR3 length: 16; J gene: TRBJ2-1; D gene: TRBD2; V gene: TRBV3-1
CDR3 DNA: TGTGCCAGCGGGATACAGGGGGCCGAGACCCAGTACTTC; CDR3 protein: CASGIQGAETQYF; clone size: few; CDR3 length: 13; J gene: TRBJ2-5; D gene: TRBD1; V gene: TRBV27
CDR3 DNA: TGTGCCAGCAGCCAAGCCGGGACACTGTCCTACGGGCAGTACTTC; CDR3 protein: CASSQAGTLSYGQYF; clone size: NA; CDR3 length: 15; J gene: TRBJ2-4; D gene: NA; V gene: TRBV14
CDR3 DNA: TGCAGTGCTAGTCCTCAGGTGGGACTACAGTACTTC; CDR3 protein: CSASPQVGLQYF; clone size: NA; CDR3 length: 12; J gene: TRBJ2-5; D gene: TRBD2; V gene: TRBV20-1
CDR3 DNA: TGTGCCACCAGCACTCCGGGACTAGTAACAGATACGCAGTATTTT; CDR3 protein: CATSTPGLVTDTQYF; clone size: NA; CDR3 length: 15; J gene: TRBJ2-3; D gene: TRBD2; V gene: TRBV15
CDR3 DNA: TGCGCCAGTAGCACTGGACTAGCGGCCTCGGGGGCCAACGTCCTGACTTTC; CDR3 protein: CASSTGLAASGANVLTF; clone size: NA; CDR3 length: 17; J gene: TRBJ2-6; D gene: TRBD2; V gene: TRBV5-1
CDR3 DNA: TGCAGCCAGGGCGAGGGCAGGGGAGTTCAGCAGTACTTC; CDR3 protein: CSQGEGRGVQQYF; clone size: NA; CDR3 length: 13; J gene: TRBJ2-5; D gene: NA; V gene: TRBV20-1
CDR3 DNA: TGTGCCAGCAGTTTATCGATTAGGGGGGGATTTTACAATGAGCAGTTCTTC; CDR3 protein: CASSLSIRGGFYNEQFF; clone size: few; CDR3 length: 17; J gene: TRBJ2-1; D gene: NA; V gene: TRBV27
CDR3 DNA: TGTGCCATCACCGAGAGGAGTACGGATACGCAGTATTTT; CDR3 protein: CAITERSTDTQYF; clone size: few; CDR3 length: 13; J gene: TRBJ2-3; D gene: NA; V gene: TRBV10-3